The next 20 T cell receptor beta chains were all read from a single sample in a study of T-cell reconstitution after alpha-beta-depleted transplantation in children. The antigens for these receptors are not known. The TCRbeta library incorporated unique molecular identifiers. TCRdb redid the calling of the PCR reads with MiXCR, one entry per CDR3 protein. The sample holds approximately 32,000 distinct CDR3 sequences, approximately 6.9% seen once. The study, taken as a whole, reports: Reportedly, roughly two months post-transplant, alpha-beta T cells arose from several hundred expanded graft clones.

Sequencing was performed on peripheral blood, taken 60 days after TCRalphabeta/CD19-depleted stem cell transplant. These receptors came from a child less than two years old who had a stem cell transplant for acute myeloid leukemia, so the T cells may come from the graft donor.

This rearrangement joins TRBV5-4 to TRBJ2-2; TRBD2 agrees at 7 bases. V shed 2 bases and J 6 bases; nucleotides not matched to a gene: 1. Germline loops: CDR1 SGHNT, CDR2 YYREEE (reference sequence). CDR3 length: 13 amino acids. The CDR3 nucleotides read TGTGCCAGCAGCTTAACTAGCGCCGGGGAGCTGTTTTTT. Its protein product is CASSLTSAGELFF.

There are many counts of this clonotype. V gene TRBV9 combines with J gene TRBJ2-7; 7 bases agree with TRBD1. The V gene's germline CDR1 is SGDLS and CDR2 YYNGEE. J lost 4 bases, V lost 4 bases, and 8 bases had no gene match. This CDR3 contains 14 residues. The CDR3, as DNA: TGTGCCAGCAGCTCTAGACAGGGTGGGTACGAGCAGTACTTC. Amino acid sequence: CASSSRQGGYEQYF.

J is TRBJ2-7 and V is TRBV28; no clear D. The V end was cut by 6 bases, the J end by 3 bases, with 12 bases between. Looked up from germline, CDR1 is MDHEN and CDR2 is SYDVKM. The CDR3 covers 13 residues. The CDR3 protein is CASSPEVSYEQYF. Here the CDR3 DNA reads TGTGCCAGCAGCCCCGAGGTCAGCTACGAGCAGTACTTC.

This clonotype came up many times. V usage is TRBV7-8 and J usage is TRBJ2-7, with TRBD1 as a possible D gene (6 bases). The CDR3 runs to 14 residues. Germline-derived CDR1 and CDR2 are SGHVS and FQNEAQ. The V end lost 5 bases, the J end lost 2 bases, and 13 bases lay between the germline ends. The CDR3 sequence: CASSPRDITYEQYF. DNA for the CDR3: TGTGCCAGCAGCCCTAGGGACATTACCTACGAGCAGTACTTC. Looking up the rest from reference TRBV7-8 and TRBJ2-7 gives the full variable domain: GAGVSQSPRYKVAKRGQDVALRCDPISGHVSLFWYQQALGQGPEFLTYFQNEAQLDKSGLPSDRFFAERPEGSVSTLKIQRTQQEDSAVYLCASSPRDITYEQYFGPGTRLTVT.

This clonotype was recorded at least ten times. The rearrangement joins TRBV29-1 to TRBJ2-3; 7 positions match TRBD1. This CDR3 is built from 15 residues. CDR1 and CDR2 from the germline V gene are SQVTM and ANQGSEA. Trimming took 7 bases from V and 1 from J; bases not matched to a gene: 11. As DNA, the CDR3 is TGCAGCGAGACCCGGGACAGTTGGGGCACAGATACGCAGTATTTT. It specifies CSETRDSWGTDTQYF.

Worth noting for this clonotype: A much larger clone lies a single base off, so this may be a read error. CDR3 in amino acids: CSSSLGTPEQYF. The CDR3 region has the DNA TGCTCCAGCAGCTTGGGGACCCCGGAGCAGTACTTC. V gene TRBV5-1 combines with J gene TRBJ2-7; D may match TRBD1 or TRBD2 (5 bases each). CDR3 length equals 12 residues. CDR1 SGHRS and CDR2 YFSETQ come from the germline V gene. The entire variable domain, with the rest obtained from reference TRBV5-1 and TRBJ2-7, is as follows: KAGVTQTPRYLIKTRGQQVTLSCSPISGHRSVSWYQQTPGQGLQFLFEYFSETQRNKGNFPGRFSGRQFSNSRSEMNVSTLELGDSALYLCSSSLGTPEQYFGPGTRLTVT.

This clonotype came up many times. The chain is built from TRBV7-9 and TRBJ2-3; no clear D. The CDR3 runs to 12 residues. Between the trimmed V and J ends, which lost 4 bases and 2 bases, there was a span of 4 bases. CDR1 is SEHNR, CDR2 FQNEAQ, per germline (reference sequence). The CDR3 sequence: CASSSYTDTQYF. The CDR3, as DNA: TGTGCCAGCAGCTCGTACACAGATACGCAGTATTTT. The variable domain in full, completed from reference TRBV7-9 and TRBJ2-3, reads DTGVSQNPRHKITKRGQNVTFRCDPISEHNRLYWYRQTLGQGPEFLTYFQNEAQLEKSRLLSDRFSAERPKGSFSTLEIQRTEQGDSAMYLCASSSYTDTQYFGPGTRLTVL.

This clonotype came up many times. The rearrangement uses TRBV11-2 and TRBJ2-1; no firm D call. V lost 3 bases to trimming and J lost 5 bases, with 8 bases between them. The CDR3 runs to 13 residues. Looked up from germline, CDR1 is SGHAT and CDR2 is FQNNGV. The CDR3 DNA sequence: TGTGCCAGCAGCTTTAACATAGACAATGAGCAGTTCTTC. Encoded protein: CASSFNIDNEQFF.

In its sample, this clonotype is large. This chain uses TRBV25-1 with TRBJ1-1, with a tentative D call TRBD1 (6 bases). Germline CDR1 and CDR2: MGHDK and SYGVNS. V lost 5 bases and J 1 base, leaving 17 bases between the germline ends. The CDR3 loop spans 16 amino acids. Written as DNA, the CDR3 is TGTGCCAGCAGTCCTGAAGGGGGGGTTCGGAACACTGAAGCTTTCTTT. Translating gives CASSPEGGVRNTEAFF. The whole variable domain, filled in from reference TRBV25-1 and TRBJ1-1, reads EADIYQTPRYLVIGTGKKITLECSQTMGHDKMYWYQQDPGMELHLIHYSYGVNSTEKGDLSSESTVSRIRTEHFPLTLESARPSHTSQYLCASSPEGGVRNTEAFFGQGTRLTVV.

This clonotype was seen repeatedly, ten times or more. The chain has TRBV20-1 and TRBJ2-2; no clear D. The germline CDR1 and CDR2 sequences are DFQATT and SNEGSKA (reference sequence). This CDR3 spans 13 amino acids. CDR3 protein: CSLYRANTGELFF. CDR3 coding DNA: TGCAGCCTGTACCGCGCGAACACCGGGGAGCTGTTTTTT.

This chain uses TRBV6-6 with TRBJ2-7; tentatively, D is TRBD1 or TRBD2 (5 bases each). The V end lost 6 bases, the J end lost 3 bases, and 12 bases lay between the germline ends. The CDR3 covers 13 residues. Per germline, CDR1 MNHNY and CDR2 SVGAGI (reference sequence). CDR3 region: CASSRDGRYEQYF. CDR3 DNA: TGTGCCAGCAGCCGGGACGGGCGCTACGAGCAGTACTTC.

The sample holds many counts of this clonotype. The chain recombines TRBV29-1 with TRBJ2-6; perhaps TRBD2 as D (7 bases). CDR1 is SQVTM, CDR2 ANQGSEA, per germline. The CDR3 contains 16 residues. Trimming shortened V by 4 bases and J by 5 bases, and 18 bases separated the two germline ends. The CDR3 sequence is CSVAVRGGLRANVLTF. Written as DNA, the CDR3 is TGCAGCGTTGCCGTAAGGGGGGGGCTTCGGGCCAACGTCCTGACTTTC.

This clonotype was picked up many times. V and J are TRBV7-9 and TRBJ2-1; 11 nucleotides match TRBD2. Germline V gives CDR1 SEHNR, CDR2 FQNEAQ (reference sequence). J lost 7 bases, V lost 4 bases, and 9 bases had no gene match. The CDR3 has 16 residues. The CDR3 loop is CASSYRTSGSGNEQFF. The DNA of the CDR3 is TGTGCCAGCAGCTACCGGACTAGCGGGTCGGGGAATGAGCAGTTCTTC.

This clonotype was counted many times. The chain employs TRBV11-2 and TRBJ2-7; D perhaps matches TRBD1 (6 bases). The ends were cut back, 3 bases at V and 3 bases at J, with 12 bases in the middle. Germline V CDR1 and CDR2: SGHAT, FQNNGV. This CDR3 region has 14 residues. The CDR3 nucleotides are TGTGCCAGCAGCTTCTTGAACAGGGACTACGAGCAGTACTTC. Translating gives CASSFLNRDYEQYF.

This clonotype was counted ten times or more. The chain joins TRBV12-3 or TRBV12-4 to TRBJ1-5; D ambiguous. V shed 3 bases and J shed 4 bases, with 10 bases lying between them. The CDR3 length is 14 residues. The DNA for the CDR3 is TGTGCCAGCAGTTTCTTGGCAGCTAATCAGCCCCAGCATTTT. This gives the protein CASSFLAANQPQHF.

This clonotype was detected many times. CDR3 nucleotide sequence: TGCAGCGTTGAAGAGGGGATTGGGGCCAACGTCCTGACTTTC. It specifies CSVEEGIGANVLTF. The chain links TRBV29-1 to TRBJ2-6; no reliable D call. V lost 0 bases to trimming and J lost 3 bases, with 6 bases between them. This CDR3 is 14 amino acids long. Germline values: CDR1 SQVTM, CDR2 ANQGSEA.

This clonotype was found many times. V usage is TRBV9 and J usage is TRBJ2-3; possibly TRBD1 or TRBD2 for D (6 bases each). Germline CDR1 reads SGDLS; CDR2 reads YYNGEE. Trimming stripped 0 bases from V and 2 bases from J, with 10 bases between. The CDR3 is 15 residues long. This CDR3 reads CASSVDGGDTDTQYF. In DNA form, the CDR3 reads TGTGCCAGCAGCGTAGACGGGGGCGACACAGATACGCAGTATTTT.

The table lists this clonotype with many counts. The rearrangement uses TRBV9 and TRBJ2-5; tentative D call: TRBD1 (6 bases). Germline V gene data show CDR1 as SGDLS and CDR2 as YYNGEE. CDR3 length: 16 amino acids. The ends were cut back, 3 bases at V and 1 base at J, with 16 bases in the middle. CDR3 protein: CASSDNLGQIQETQYF. The DNA of the CDR3 is TGTGCCAGCAGCGACAACCTAGGACAGATCCAAGAGACCCAGTACTTC.

This clonotype occurred many times. This rearrangement joins TRBV9 to TRBJ1-6, with 8 bases identical to TRBD1. V lost 1 base and J lost 12; bases outside the gene matches: 15. The CDR3 runs to 17 residues. The germline CDR1 and CDR2 sequences are SGDLS and YYNGEE. The CDR3 DNA follows: TGTGCCAGCAGCGTAACCTCGCAGGGGGCCCGGGGAGGACCCCTCCACTTT. Translation gives CASSVTSQGARGGPLHF.

This clonotype was counted at least ten times. The chain employs TRBV12-3 or TRBV12-4 and TRBJ1-1; weak D call: TRBD1 (6 bases). V gave up 10 bases and J gave up 8 bases, with 14 bases separating them. This CDR3 has 11 amino acids. DNA for the CDR3: TGTGCCAATAGAAGGGGGACAGAAGCTTTCTTT. Encoded protein: CANRRGTEAFF.